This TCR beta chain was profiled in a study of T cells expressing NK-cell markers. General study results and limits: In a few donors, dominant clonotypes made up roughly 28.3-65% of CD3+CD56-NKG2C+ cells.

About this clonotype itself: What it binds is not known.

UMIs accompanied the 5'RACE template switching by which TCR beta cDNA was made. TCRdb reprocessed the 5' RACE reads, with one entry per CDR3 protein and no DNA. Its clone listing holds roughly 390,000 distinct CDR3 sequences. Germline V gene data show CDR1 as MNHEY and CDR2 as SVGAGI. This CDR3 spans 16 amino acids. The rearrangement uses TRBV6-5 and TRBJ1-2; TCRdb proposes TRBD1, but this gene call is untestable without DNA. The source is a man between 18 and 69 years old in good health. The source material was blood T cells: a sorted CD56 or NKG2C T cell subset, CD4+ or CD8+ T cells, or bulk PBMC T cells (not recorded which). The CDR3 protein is CASSYSNTGRDYGYTF.